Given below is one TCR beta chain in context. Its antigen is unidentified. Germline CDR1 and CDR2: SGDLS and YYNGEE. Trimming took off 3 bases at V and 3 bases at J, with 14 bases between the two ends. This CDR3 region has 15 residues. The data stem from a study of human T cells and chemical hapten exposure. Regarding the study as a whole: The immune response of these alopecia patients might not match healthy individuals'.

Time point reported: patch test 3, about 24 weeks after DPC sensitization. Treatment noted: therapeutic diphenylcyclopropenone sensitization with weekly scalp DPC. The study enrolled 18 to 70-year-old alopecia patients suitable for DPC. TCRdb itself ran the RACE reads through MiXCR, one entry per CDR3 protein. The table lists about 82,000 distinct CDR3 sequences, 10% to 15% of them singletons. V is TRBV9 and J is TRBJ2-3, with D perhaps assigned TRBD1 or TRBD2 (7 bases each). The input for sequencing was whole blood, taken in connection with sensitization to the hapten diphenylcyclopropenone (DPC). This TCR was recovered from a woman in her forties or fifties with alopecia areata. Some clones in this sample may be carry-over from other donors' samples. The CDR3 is CASSARQGGTDTQYF. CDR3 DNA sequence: TGTGCCAGCAGCGCAAGACAGGGAGGGACAGATACGCAGTATTTT.